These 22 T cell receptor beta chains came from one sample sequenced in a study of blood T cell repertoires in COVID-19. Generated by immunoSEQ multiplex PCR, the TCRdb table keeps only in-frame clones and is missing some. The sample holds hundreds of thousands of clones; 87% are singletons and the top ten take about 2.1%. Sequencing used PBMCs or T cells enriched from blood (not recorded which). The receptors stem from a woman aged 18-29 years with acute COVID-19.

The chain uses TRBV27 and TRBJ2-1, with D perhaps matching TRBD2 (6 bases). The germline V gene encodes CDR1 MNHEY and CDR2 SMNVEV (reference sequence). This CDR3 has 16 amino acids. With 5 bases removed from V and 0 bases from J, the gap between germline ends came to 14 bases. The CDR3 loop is CASSLWGGGSYNEQFF. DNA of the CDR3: TGTGCCAGCAGTCTTTGGGGAGGAGGCTCCTACAATGAGCAGTTCTTC.

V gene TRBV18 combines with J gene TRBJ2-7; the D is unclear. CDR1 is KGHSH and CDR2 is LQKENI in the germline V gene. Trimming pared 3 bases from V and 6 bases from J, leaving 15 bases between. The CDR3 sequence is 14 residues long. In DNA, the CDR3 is TGTGCCAGCTCACCGGTCTCTACGGGTGGCGAGCAGTACTTC. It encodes CASSPVSTGGEQYF.

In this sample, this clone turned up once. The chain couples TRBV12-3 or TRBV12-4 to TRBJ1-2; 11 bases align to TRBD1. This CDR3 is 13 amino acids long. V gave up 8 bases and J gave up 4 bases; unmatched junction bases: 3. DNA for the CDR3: TGTGCCAGCTCAGGGACAGGGGGCTATGGCTACACCTTC. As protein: CASSGTGGYGYTF.

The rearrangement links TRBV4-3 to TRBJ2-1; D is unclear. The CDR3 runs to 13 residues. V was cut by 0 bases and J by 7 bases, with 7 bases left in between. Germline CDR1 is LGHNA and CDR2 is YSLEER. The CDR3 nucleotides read TGCGCCAGCAGCCAAGAACTAAGGAATGAGCAGTTCTTC. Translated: CASSQELRNEQFF.

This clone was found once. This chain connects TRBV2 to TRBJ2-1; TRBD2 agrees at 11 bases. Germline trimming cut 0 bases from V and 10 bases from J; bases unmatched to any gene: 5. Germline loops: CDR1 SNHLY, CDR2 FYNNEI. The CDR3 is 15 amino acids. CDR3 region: CASSEASGGAGEQFF. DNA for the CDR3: TGTGCCAGCAGTGAAGCTAGCGGGGGGGCAGGGGAGCAGTTCTTC.

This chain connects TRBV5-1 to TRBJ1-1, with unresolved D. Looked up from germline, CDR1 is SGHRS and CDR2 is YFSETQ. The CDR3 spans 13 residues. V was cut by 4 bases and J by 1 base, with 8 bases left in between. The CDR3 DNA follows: TGCGCCAGCAGCCCGACACCGAACACTGAAGCTTTCTTT. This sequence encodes CASSPTPNTEAFF.

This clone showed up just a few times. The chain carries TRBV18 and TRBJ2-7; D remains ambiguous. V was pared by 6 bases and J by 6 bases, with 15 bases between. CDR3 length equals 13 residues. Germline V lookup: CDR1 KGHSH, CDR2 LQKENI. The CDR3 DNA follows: TGTGCCAGCTCCCAATTTCCTCCTAGCGAGCAGTACTTC. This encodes CASSQFPPSEQYF.

The DNA of the CDR3 is TGCGCCAGCAGCTCCTCCGGCCGGGACAGGGGAACCTACAATGAGCAGTTCTTC. Amino acids: CASSSSGRDRGTYNEQFF. J is TRBJ2-1 and V is TRBV5-1; TRBD1 matches at 10 bases. Losses at the gene ends were 3 bases for V and 2 bases for J; bases not matched to a gene: 11. The CDR3 contains 18 residues. From germline, CDR1 is SGHRS and CDR2 YFSETQ.

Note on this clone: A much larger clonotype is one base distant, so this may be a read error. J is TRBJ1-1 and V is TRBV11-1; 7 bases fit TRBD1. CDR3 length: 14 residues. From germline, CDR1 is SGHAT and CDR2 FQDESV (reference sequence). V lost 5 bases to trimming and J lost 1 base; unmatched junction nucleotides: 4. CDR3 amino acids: CASSAGTANTEAFF. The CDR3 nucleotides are TGTGCCAGCAGCGCCGGGACAGCGAACACTGAAGCTTTCTTT.

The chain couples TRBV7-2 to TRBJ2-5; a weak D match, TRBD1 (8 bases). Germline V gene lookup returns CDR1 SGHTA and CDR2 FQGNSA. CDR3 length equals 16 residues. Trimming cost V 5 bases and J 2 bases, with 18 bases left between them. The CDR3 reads CASSGSGQGGQETQYF. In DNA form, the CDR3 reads TGTGCCAGCAGCGGATCCGGACAGGGAGGGCAAGAGACCCAGTACTTC.

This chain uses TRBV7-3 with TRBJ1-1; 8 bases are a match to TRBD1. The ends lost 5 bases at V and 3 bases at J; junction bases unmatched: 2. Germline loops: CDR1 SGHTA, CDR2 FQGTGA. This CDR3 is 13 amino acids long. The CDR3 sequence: CASSRQGYTEAFF. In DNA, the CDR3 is TGTGCCAGCAGCAGACAGGGGTACACTGAAGCTTTCTTT.

DNA for the CDR3: TGCGCCAGCAGTCAAAGCTTCACAGGGCAGGGTCAGCCCCAGCATTTT. Residues: CASSQSFTGQGQPQHF. The J gene is TRBJ1-5, the V gene TRBV23-1; a weak D match, TRBD1 (6 bases). TRBV23-1 is treated as an ORF (open reading frame) with a function not yet certain. CDR3 length equals 16 residues. V was pared by 2 bases and J by 6 bases, with 17 bases between.

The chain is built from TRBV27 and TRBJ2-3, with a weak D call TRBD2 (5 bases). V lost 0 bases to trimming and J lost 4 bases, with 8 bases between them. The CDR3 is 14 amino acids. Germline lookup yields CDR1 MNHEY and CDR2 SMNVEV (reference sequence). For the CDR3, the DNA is TGTGCCAGCAGTTTATCGGACTCTGCAGATACGCAGTATTTT. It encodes CASSLSDSADTQYF.

Here the CDR3 reads CASSPPGQGGTFF. The CDR3 nucleotides read TGTGCCAGCTCACCCCCGGGACAGGGAGGAACTTTCTTT. The chain carries TRBV18 and TRBJ1-1; 9 nucleotides line up with TRBD1. This CDR3 comprises 13 residues. CDR1 is KGHSH, CDR2 LQKENI, per germline. The J segment lost 12 bases and the V segment lost 3 bases, leaving 8 bases of the junction unmatched. The full variable domain, its missing parts supplied by reference TRBV18 and TRBJ1-1, is NAGVMQNPRHLVRRRGQEARLRCSPMKGHSHVYWYRQLPEEGLKFMVYLQKENIIDESGMPKERFSAEFPKEGPSILRIQQVVRGDSAAYFCASSPPGQGGTFFGQGTRLTVV.

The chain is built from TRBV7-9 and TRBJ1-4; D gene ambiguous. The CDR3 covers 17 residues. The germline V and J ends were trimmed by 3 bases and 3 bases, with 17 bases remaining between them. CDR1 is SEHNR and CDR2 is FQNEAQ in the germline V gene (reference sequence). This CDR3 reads CASSFQYTRRSNEKLFF. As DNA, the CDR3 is TGTGCCAGCAGCTTCCAGTATACACGGCGGTCTAATGAAAAACTGTTTTTT.

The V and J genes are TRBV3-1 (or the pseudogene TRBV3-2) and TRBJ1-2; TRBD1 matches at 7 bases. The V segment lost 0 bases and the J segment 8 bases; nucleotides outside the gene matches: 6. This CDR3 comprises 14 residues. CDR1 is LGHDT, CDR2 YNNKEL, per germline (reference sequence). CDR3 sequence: CASSQDWTGRGYTF. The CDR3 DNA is TGTGCCAGCAGCCAAGATTGGACAGGCCGAGGCTACACCTTC.

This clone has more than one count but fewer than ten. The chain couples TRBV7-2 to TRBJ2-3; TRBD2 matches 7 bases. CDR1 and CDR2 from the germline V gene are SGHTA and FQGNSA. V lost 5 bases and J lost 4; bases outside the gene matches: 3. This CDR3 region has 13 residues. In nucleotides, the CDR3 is TGTGCCAGCAGCCGGGGGGTGGCAGATACGCAGTATTTT. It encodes CASSRGVADTQYF.

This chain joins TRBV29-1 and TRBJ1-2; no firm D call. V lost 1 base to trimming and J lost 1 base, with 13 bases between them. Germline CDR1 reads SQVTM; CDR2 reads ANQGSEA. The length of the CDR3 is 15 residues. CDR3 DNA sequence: TGCAGCGTTGAAGGCGCCTACTCTCATAACTATGGCTACACCTTC. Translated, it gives CSVEGAYSHNYGYTF.

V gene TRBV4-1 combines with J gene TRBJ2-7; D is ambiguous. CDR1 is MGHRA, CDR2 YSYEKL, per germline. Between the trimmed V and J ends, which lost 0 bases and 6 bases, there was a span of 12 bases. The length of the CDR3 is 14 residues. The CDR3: CASSQEFSYGEQYF. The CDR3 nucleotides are TGCGCCAGCAGCCAAGAATTTAGCTACGGCGAGCAGTACTTC.

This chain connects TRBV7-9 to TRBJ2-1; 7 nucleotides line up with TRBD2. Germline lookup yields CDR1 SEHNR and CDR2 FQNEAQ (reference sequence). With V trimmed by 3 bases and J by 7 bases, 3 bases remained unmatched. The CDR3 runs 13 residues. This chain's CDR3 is CASSLGGWNEQFF. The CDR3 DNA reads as TGTGCCAGCAGCTTGGGAGGGTGGAATGAGCAGTTCTTC.

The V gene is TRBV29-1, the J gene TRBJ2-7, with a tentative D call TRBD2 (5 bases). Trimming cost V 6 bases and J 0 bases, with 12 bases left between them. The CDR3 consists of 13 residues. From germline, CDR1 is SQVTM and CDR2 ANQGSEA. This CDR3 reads CSVSRVNSYEQYF. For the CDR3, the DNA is TGCAGCGTGTCGAGGGTCAACTCCTACGAGCAGTACTTC.

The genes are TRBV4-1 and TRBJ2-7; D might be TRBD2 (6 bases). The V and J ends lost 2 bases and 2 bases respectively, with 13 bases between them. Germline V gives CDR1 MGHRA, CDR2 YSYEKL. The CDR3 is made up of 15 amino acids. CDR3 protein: CASSQRRGRAYEQYF. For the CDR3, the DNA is TGCGCCAGCAGCCAACGGCGGGGCAGGGCCTACGAGCAGTACTTC.